Each of the 10 T cell receptor beta chains below was sequenced from the same sample in a study of T cell responses to AZD1222 COVID-19 vaccine. Generated by immunoSEQ multiplex PCR, the TCRdb table keeps only in-frame clones and is missing some. The sample contains about 180,000 clones, 88% of which appear only once. Material: peripheral blood, obtained on day 0 of AZD1222 vaccination. The receptors were sampled from an adult in good health.

This clone was seen a single time. The chain employs TRBV4-2 and TRBJ1-4; D gene ambiguous. Germline CDR1 LGHNA, CDR2 YNFKEQ. Deletions cut 0 bases from V and 8 bases from J, with 7 bases between. The CDR3 has 13 amino acids. The DNA for the CDR3 is TGTGCCAGCAGCCAAGATACGCACGAAAAACTGTTTTTT. Its translation: CASSQDTHEKLFF.

The gene calls are TRBV9 and TRBJ1-2; D uncertain. The CDR3 runs to 12 residues. V was trimmed by 7 bases and J by 8 bases, leaving 15 bases between them. Germline values: CDR1 SGDLS, CDR2 YYNGEE. The CDR3 DNA sequence: TGTGCCAGCGGTATAGGGCGGAGCGGCTACACCTTC. It yields the protein CASGIGRSGYTF.

This rearrangement joins TRBV7-9 to TRBJ2-2; 8 bases match TRBD1. CDR3 length: 16 residues. V lost 4 bases and J lost 1; bases outside the gene matches: 5. Germline V lookup: CDR1 SEHNR, CDR2 FQNEAQ (reference sequence). The CDR3 here is CASSSPTGVNTGELFF. DNA for the CDR3: TGTGCCAGCAGCTCACCGACAGGGGTGAACACCGGGGAGCTGTTTTTT.

J is TRBJ1-1 and V is TRBV3-1 (or the pseudogene TRBV3-2); D is possibly TRBD1 (5 bases). The germline V gene encodes CDR1 LGHDT and CDR2 YNNKEL (reference sequence). The CDR3 contains 14 residues. The germline V and J ends were trimmed by 1 base and 5 bases, with 11 bases remaining between them. CDR3 sequence: CASSQAREKTEAFF. The CDR3 nucleotides read TGTGCCAGCAGCCAAGCCAGGGAAAAGACTGAAGCTTTCTTT.

This sequence joins TRBV3-1 (or the pseudogene TRBV3-2) and TRBJ1-1; possibly TRBD1 for D (6 bases). Germline assignment: CDR1 LGHDT and CDR2 YNNKEL (reference sequence). The CDR3 sequence is 15 residues long. The V gene lost 1 base and the J gene lost 0 bases, with 9 bases spanning the gap. The CDR3 protein is CASSQGGGMNTEAFF. The CDR3 nucleotides are TGTGCCAGCAGCCAAGGGGGGGGCATGAACACTGAAGCTTTCTTT.

J is TRBJ2-7 and V is TRBV11-2, with a tentative D call TRBD2 (7 bases). The germline CDR1 and CDR2 sequences are SGHAT and FQNNGV. The CDR3 runs 13 residues. V lost 5 bases and J 4 bases, leaving 12 bases between the germline ends. The CDR3 region has the DNA TGTGCCAGCAGCCGTGGGAGGGGGTACGAGCAGTACTTC. As protein: CASSRGRGYEQYF.

The chain links TRBV5-1 to TRBJ1-2; TRBD1 aligns across 8 bases. The CDR3 extends over 13 amino acids. CDR1 and CDR2 from the germline V gene are SGHRS and YFSETQ. Trimming cost V 4 bases and J 8 bases; bases outside gene matches: 7. The CDR3 sequence is CASSIGQGNGYTF. The CDR3 DNA is TGCGCCAGCAGCATTGGACAGGGAAACGGCTACACCTTC.

V gene TRBV7-9 combines with J gene TRBJ2-1; no clear D gene. The CDR3 is made up of 17 amino acids. The germline V gene has CDR1 SEHNR and CDR2 FQNEAQ (reference sequence). V dropped 5 bases and J dropped 1 base, with 18 bases sitting between them. CDR3 bases: TGTGCCAGCAGCCGAGGCCATCGCCAGGCTTCCTACAATGAGCAGTTCTTC. It codes for CASSRGHRQASYNEQFF.

The J gene is TRBJ2-7, the V gene TRBV9; no clear D. This CDR3 contains 14 residues. The ends were cut back, 1 base at V and 3 bases at J, with 11 bases in the middle. Germline CDR1 reads SGDLS; CDR2 reads YYNGEE. The CDR3 coding sequence is TGTGCCAGCAGCGTACGGGCGGACGTCTACGAGCAGTACTTC. Protein product: CASSVRADVYEQYF. The entire variable domain, with the rest obtained from reference TRBV9 and TRBJ2-7, is as follows: DSGVTQTPKHLITATGQRVTLRCSPRSGDLSVYWYQQSLDQGLQFLIQYYNGEERAKGNILERFSAQQFPDLHSELNLSSLELGDSALYFCASSVRADVYEQYFGPGTRLTVT.

This chain links TRBV12-3 or TRBV12-4 with TRBJ1-2; TRBD1 aligns across 7 bases. With 7 bases clipped from V and 6 bases from J, the junction kept 8 bases outside the gene matches. CDR3 length equals 13 residues. The CDR3 here is CASNNPGGNGYTF. DNA for the CDR3: TGTGCCAGCAATAATCCAGGGGGTAATGGCTACACCTTC.